This TCR beta chain originates from a study of cytomegalovirus exposure and HLA in healthy donors (dated by TCRdb to 2015 to 2018). General notes on the study: The 500 to 800 repertoires of the first cohort and the 120 validation repertoires were produced on the same platform, according to a later analysis. The study aimed to test whether signatures of past pathogen exposure could be identified by cataloging public T cell receptors. To predict cytomegalovirus infection status, the study brought together high-throughput TCR immunosequencing, statistical association of individual TCRs with disease status, and machine learning. Besides the first cohort of roughly 660 subjects, a separate validation cohort made up of 120 different subjects was used.

Library method: the immunoSEQ multiplex PCR assay. In the original analysis: To diagnose cytomegalovirus status from the catalog of TCR beta chain sequences, a statistical classification framework was built. TCRdb provides this immuneACCESS table in a form limited to in-frame rearrangements. Some clones are lacking; in checked studies, under half of them reflect an unresolved V gene, and why the rest are absent is not known. V, J and clone size derive from that table, while D and trimming were established from the DNA sequence. This sample lists tens of thousands of clones; 90% to 95% were detected once. The ten biggest clones cover around 2% of the sample. V has 5 bases trimmed and J has 6 bases trimmed; junction bases matching no gene number 10. In the germline V gene, CDR1 corresponds to MDHEN and CDR2 to SYDVKM. The CDR3 spans 15 residues, from the cysteine through the phenylalanine. Only CDR3 DNA remains: 45 bases, in frame from the first base.

In the case of this clone: It lacks a known antigen. No much larger clone is present one base from it, and per-base qualities are unavailable.

The donors belonged to the validation cohort of approximately 130 subjects, which was separate from the approximately 700-subject first cohort. What the research found in general, with its limitations: A total of around 150 TCR beta chains were listed by the study as associated with cytomegalovirus. All 120 or so repertoires were used to score co-occurrence in the validation cohort in a later analysis, because that analysis had no HLA typing for the cohort. A few of the identified cytomegalovirus-associated TCR beta chains were confirmed in vitro to be specific for cytomegalovirus antigens. A later analysis found that TCRs clustered in the first cohort also tended to co-occur in the 120 validation repertoires, with approximately 95% of cluster scores above 0. It was suggested by the authors that the approach could potentially be generalized to other disease states and immunological phenotypes. Most TCR sequences were seen in very few donors, while some public TCRs were found in many individuals. The classifier was reported to diagnose cytomegalovirus status with high specificity and sensitivity in both the original cohort and the validation cohort.

The TCR comes from a woman in her 30s in good health and CMV-seronegative. The rearrangement combines TRBV28 with TRBJ2-7, with 10 bases in between that match TRBD1. Sequencing was performed on PBMCs. The DNA is as follows: TGTGCCAGCAGTCGTGACAGGGGGCCCCTTGGCGAGCAGTACTTC. Translation gives CASSRDRGPLGEQYF. Outside the CDR3, residues come from the reference TRBV28 and TRBJ2-7 proteins, so the full variable domain is: DVKVTQSSRYLVKRTGEKVFLECVQDMDHENMFWYRQDPGLGLRLIYFSYDVKMKEKGDIPEGYSVSREKKERFSLILESASTNQTSMYLCASSRDRGPLGEQYFGPGTRLTVT.